The clone carrying this T cell receptor (beta chain) was observed a handful of times. Libraries were prepared by immunoSEQ multiplex PCR; TCRdb keeps only in-frame clonotypes and omits some of them. The sample consists of under 150,000 clones, around nine tenths of them appearing once. The entry originates in a study of T cell responses to AZD1222 COVID-19 vaccine. Germline CDR1 reads MNHEY; CDR2 reads SVGAGI. Trimming shortened V by 7 bases and J by 2 bases, and 15 bases separated the two germline ends. The CDR3 is 15 amino acids. The chain uses TRBV6-5 and TRBJ1-5; D unclear. Sequenced here: peripheral blood, sampled on day 0 of AZD1222 vaccination. The origin of this receptor is an adult in good health. The CDR3 loop is CASTTPVPGNQPQHF. CDR3 in DNA: TGTGCCAGCACCACCCCCGTTCCCGGCAATCAGCCCCAGCATTTT.